This passage covers 28 T cell receptor beta chains from one sample sequenced in a study of blood T cell repertoires in COVID-19. TCRdb keeps only in-frame clones here, not all; method: immunoSEQ multiplex PCR. The sample gives a few hundred thousand clones, about 90% of which show up once; about 2.5% is in the top ten. Sequenced material: peripheral blood. The receptors stem from a person under 35 with COVID-19, enrolled during active disease.

The chain uses TRBV6-5 and TRBJ1-1; D is perhaps TRBD1 (6 bases). The germline V and J ends were trimmed by 7 bases and 4 bases, with 19 bases remaining between them. Per germline, CDR1 MNHEY and CDR2 SVGAGI. CDR3 size: 15 residues. The CDR3 sequence: CASNTLKGGGTEAFF. The CDR3 nucleotides read TGTGCCAGCAATACTCTGAAGGGGGGGGGCACTGAAGCTTTCTTT.

This chain links TRBV9 with TRBJ2-2, with D unresolved. The CDR3 runs to 13 residues. V lost 0 bases, J lost 4 bases, and 4 bases lay in between. Germline values: CDR1 SGDLS, CDR2 YYNGEE. In DNA, the CDR3 is TGTGCCAGCAGCGTAGGCGGCACCGGGGAGCTGTTTTTT. Protein sequence: CASSVGGTGELFF.

This rearrangement joins TRBV7-2 to TRBJ2-7; D might be TRBD1 (6 bases). This CDR3 has 14 amino acids. Germline CDR1 reads SGHTA; CDR2 reads FQGNSA. V was shortened by 5 bases and J by 4 bases, with 15 bases between the two germline ends. The CDR3 loop is CASSPPGQTYEQYF. CDR3 nucleotides: TGTGCCAGCAGCCCCCCCGGACAGACTTACGAGCAGTACTTC.

V gene TRBV27 combines with J gene TRBJ1-5; TRBD1 might be the D (5 bases). V shed 5 bases and J shed 7 bases, with 18 bases lying between them. This CDR3 contains 15 residues. Germline V gene lookup returns CDR1 MNHEY and CDR2 SMNVEV (reference sequence). CDR3 in amino acids: CASSPGDLGVQPQHF. Here the CDR3 DNA reads TGTGCCAGCAGTCCCGGTGACTTAGGGGTGCAGCCCCAGCATTTT.

The V gene is TRBV7-2, the J gene TRBJ2-4; 10 positions agree with TRBD2. This CDR3 is built from 17 residues. The V gene end was trimmed by 5 bases and the J gene end by 5 bases; junction bases not matched to a gene: 12. In germline, CDR1 is SGHTA, CDR2 FQGNSA. CDR3 coding DNA: TGTGCCAGCAGCCCGATCTACCGACTAGCGGGCCAAAACATTCAGTACTTC. It is translated as CASSPIYRLAGQNIQYF.

The chain couples TRBV13 to TRBJ1-3; unclear D gene. The germline gives CDR1 PRHDT, CDR2 FYEKMQ (reference sequence). V lost 4 bases to trimming and J lost 2 bases, with 12 bases between them. The CDR3 contains 15 residues. CDR3 amino acids: CASSSRIAAGNTIYF. CDR3 in DNA: TGTGCCAGCAGCTCCAGGATTGCTGCTGGAAACACCATATATTTT.

V usage is TRBV5-1 and J usage is TRBJ2-5; 8 bases map to TRBD2. Germline CDR1 is SGHRS and CDR2 is YFSETQ. This CDR3 is 13 amino acids long. J gave up 6 bases and V 5 bases, and 6 bases lay outside the gene matches. The CDR3 DNA follows: TGCGCCAGCAGTGTGACTAGCGACCAGACCCAGTACTTC. Protein product: CASSVTSDQTQYF.

This clone was seen more than once but under ten times. The rearrangement uses TRBV28 and TRBJ1-2, with a weak D call TRBD1 (5 bases). CDR3 size: 16 residues. Germline CDR1 and CDR2: MDHEN and SYDVKM. V was cut by 5 bases and J by 4 bases, with 20 bases left in between. The CDR3 bases are TGTGCCAGCAGTATTTCCGGGACTGTTTTGGGCTATGGCTACACCTTC. This encodes CASSISGTVLGYGYTF.

The V gene is TRBV27, the J gene TRBJ1-1; D gene uncertain. V was cut by 8 bases and J by 5 bases, with 18 bases left in between. Germline CDR1 MNHEY, CDR2 SMNVEV (reference sequence). CDR3 length: 14 residues. Here the CDR3 DNA reads TGTGCCAGCTGGATCTCACATCGAGGGACTGAAGCTTTCTTT. Encoded protein: CASWISHRGTEAFF.

The V gene is TRBV9, the J gene TRBJ1-2; D possibly corresponds to TRBD1 (5 bases). The CDR3 has 15 amino acids. Germline V gives CDR1 SGDLS, CDR2 YYNGEE. Trimming took off 3 bases at V and 2 bases at J, with 14 bases between the two ends. The CDR3 DNA sequence: TGTGCCAGCAGCGCACCCCCAGGGAGGAACTATGGCTACACCTTC. It specifies CASSAPPGRNYGYTF.

This clone was observed a single time. The chain combines TRBV24-1 with TRBJ2-5; TRBD1 matches at 7 bases. The CDR3 sequence is 14 residues long. J was trimmed by 0 bases and V by 5 bases; bases with no gene match: 2. The germline V gene has CDR1 KGHDR and CDR2 SFDVKD. As DNA, the CDR3 is TGTGCCACCAGTGGGGACAGATACCAAGAGACCCAGTACTTC. This translates into CATSGDRYQETQYF.

The chain links TRBV21-1 to TRBJ1-5; the listed D gene, TRBD1, was not tested against the DNA. TRBV21-1 is a pseudogene. This CDR3 is 14 amino acids long. CDR3 region: CASGPSGSNQPQHF. CDR3 DNA: TGTGCCAGCGGCCCCTCAGGGAGCAATCAGCCCCAGCATTTT.

The V gene is TRBV19, the J gene TRBJ1-5; D gene uncertain. Per germline, CDR1 LNHDA and CDR2 SQIVND (reference sequence). Trimming pared 5 bases from V and 10 bases from J, leaving 15 bases between. The CDR3 consists of 13 residues. DNA of the CDR3: TGTGCCAGTAGTCGGTCGAGGGAGGGACCCCAGCATTTT. It translates to CASSRSREGPQHF. Based on the CDR3 plus reference TRBV19 and TRBJ1-5, the full variable domain is DGGITQSPKYLFRKEGQNVTLSCEQNLNHDAMYWYRQDPGQGLRLIYYSQIVNDFQKGDIAEGYSVSREKKESFPLTVTSAQKNPTAFYLCASSRSREGPQHFGDGTRLSIL.

The CDR3 sequence: CASSYSREGTEAFF. For the CDR3, the DNA is TGTGCCAGCAGTTACTCGCGGGAGGGCACTGAAGCTTTCTTT. V and J are TRBV6-6 and TRBJ1-1; no reliable D call. Between the trimmed V and J ends, which lost 0 bases and 4 bases, there was a span of 9 bases. The CDR3 spans 14 residues. Per germline, CDR1 MNHNY and CDR2 SVGAGI (reference sequence).

The rearrangement links TRBV13 to TRBJ1-3; 7 nucleotides agree with TRBD1. Germline V gene lookup returns CDR1 PRHDT and CDR2 FYEKMQ (reference sequence). This CDR3 region has 16 residues. The junction had 8 bases not matched to a gene; V was cut back by 6 bases and J by 0 bases. CDR3 loop: CASRPRQGLSGNTIYF. CDR3 DNA: TGTGCCAGCAGACCTCGACAGGGCCTCTCTGGAAACACCATATATTTT.

V and J are TRBV28 and TRBJ1-4; TRBD1 matches 7 bases. J gave up 7 bases and V 8 bases, and 13 bases lay outside the gene matches. The CDR3 consists of 15 residues. Germline V gene sequence: CDR1 MDHEN, CDR2 SYDVKM. CDR3 nucleotides: TGTGCCAGCTCCTCGCGTATGACAGGGACTGAAAAACTGTTTTTT. Amino acid sequence: CASSSRMTGTEKLFF.

Written as DNA, the CDR3 is TGTGCCAGCACTACGGACAGGGGCCGCTACAATGAGCAGTTCTTC. Its protein is CASTTDRGRYNEQFF. The chain has TRBV28 and TRBJ2-1; 9 bases map to TRBD1. The CDR3 is 15 amino acids. Losses at the gene ends were 7 bases for V and 3 bases for J; bases not matched to a gene: 7. Germline loops: CDR1 MDHEN, CDR2 SYDVKM.

This clone was picked up one time. This rearrangement joins TRBV24-1 to TRBJ2-7, with 8 bases matching TRBD1. Germline assignment: CDR1 KGHDR and CDR2 SFDVKD. CDR3 size: 13 residues. The V and J ends lost 6 bases and 5 bases, in that order; junction bases with no gene match: 5. The CDR3 reads CATSRTGKNEQYF. The CDR3 bases are TGTGCCACCAGTCGGACAGGGAAAAACGAGCAGTACTTC.

The V gene is TRBV12-3 or TRBV12-4, the J gene TRBJ1-3; weak D call: TRBD1 (6 bases). Between the trimmed V and J ends, which lost 10 bases and 2 bases, there was a span of 12 bases. This CDR3 is built from 13 residues. The CDR3 sequence: CATRTGTGNTIYF. The CDR3 nucleotides read TGTGCCACCCGTACAGGGACTGGAAACACCATATATTTT.

Notes on this clone: Other DNA variants within this sample encode the same CDR3. The V call is TRBV9, the J call TRBJ2-5; no firm D call. With 0 bases removed from V and 1 base from J, the gap between germline ends came to 7 bases. Germline V gene sequence: CDR1 SGDLS, CDR2 YYNGEE. The CDR3 length is 14 residues. The CDR3 region is CASSVGGSQETQYF. CDR3 DNA sequence: TGTGCCAGCAGCGTAGGAGGCAGCCAAGAGACCCAGTACTTC.

The chain has TRBV5-5 and TRBJ2-1, with 7 bases matching TRBD2. The V and J ends lost 4 bases and 1 base, in that order; junction bases with no gene match: 2. The CDR3 covers 14 residues. Germline V gene data show CDR1 as SGHKS and CDR2 as YYEKEE (reference sequence). CDR3 coding DNA: TGTGCCAGCAGCCTAGCGGATTCCTACAATGAGCAGTTCTTC. Its translation is CASSLADSYNEQFF. The entire variable domain, with the rest obtained from reference TRBV5-5 and TRBJ2-1, is as follows: DAGVTQSPTHLIKTRGQQVTLRCSPISGHKSVSWYQQVLGQGPQFIFQYYEKEERGRGNFPDRFSARQFPNYSSELNVNALLLGDSALYLCASSLADSYNEQFFGPGTRLTVL.

V and J are TRBV6-5 and TRBJ1-3, with D possibly matching TRBD1 (5 bases). The V end lost 8 bases, the J end lost 1 base, and 9 bases lay between the germline ends. Germline V lookup: CDR1 MNHEY, CDR2 SVGAGI. The CDR3 is 13 residues long. The chain's CDR3 is CASARESGNTIYF. For the CDR3, the DNA is TGTGCCAGCGCCAGGGAATCTGGAAACACCATATATTTT.

The rearrangement joins TRBV2 to TRBJ2-2; D unresolved. Between the trimmed V and J ends, which lost 3 bases and 4 bases, there was a span of 12 bases. The CDR3 length is 15 residues. CDR1 SNHLY and CDR2 FYNNEI come from the germline V gene. The CDR3 bases are TGTGCCAGCAGTGAGCTTAACGGCGGCACCGGGGAGCTGTTTTTT. Translation gives CASSELNGGTGELFF.

The V and J genes are TRBV5-5 and TRBJ2-7; D uncertain. The germline gives CDR1 SGHKS, CDR2 YYEKEE (reference sequence). Trimming left V 2 bases short and J 2 bases short, with 11 bases between. The CDR3 has 14 residues. CDR3 residues: CASSFAGVPYEQYF. CDR3 nucleotides: TGTGCCAGCAGCTTCGCAGGCGTCCCCTACGAGCAGTACTTC.

The genes are TRBV5-1 and TRBJ2-5; 11 bases agree with TRBD2. With V trimmed by 0 bases and J by 1 base, 5 bases remained unmatched. Germline CDR1 and CDR2: SGHRS and YFSETQ. The CDR3 is 17 amino acids. CDR3 sequence: CASSLGVAGGGQETQYF. The CDR3 coding sequence is TGCGCCAGCAGCTTGGGAGTAGCGGGAGGGGGCCAAGAGACCCAGTACTTC.

J is TRBJ2-3 and V is TRBV7-9, with a weak D call TRBD2 (5 bases). Germline V gene data show CDR1 as SEHNR and CDR2 as FQNEAQ (reference sequence). The CDR3 runs to 13 residues. Trimming left V 0 bases short and J 8 bases short, with 9 bases between. Written as DNA, the CDR3 is TGTGCCAGCAGCTTAGCGGACTCGGGTACGCAGTATTTT. Its translation: CASSLADSGTQYF. The full variable domain, completed using reference TRBV7-9 and TRBJ2-3, is DTGVSQNPRHKITKRGQNVTFRCDPISEHNRLYWYRQTLGQGPEFLTYFQNEAQLEKSRLLSDRFSAERPKGSFSTLEIQRTEQGDSAMYLCASSLADSGTQYFGPGTRLTVL.

The chain recombines TRBV4-2 with TRBJ1-6; tentatively, D is TRBD1 (5 bases). CDR1 and CDR2 (germline): LGHNA, YNFKEQ. Trimming removed 4 bases from V and 10 bases from J, with 17 bases in between. CDR3 length: 15 amino acids. The CDR3 nucleotides are TGTGCCAGCAGCCTTTCAGCGGGGGAAGGCTCACCCCTCCACTTT. Encoded protein: CASSLSAGEGSPLHF.

Comments on this clone: One end of the junction fails to match germline, which may point to a read error. The rearrangement uses TRBV5-4 and TRBJ2-7; 7 positions match TRBD1. The CDR3 sequence is 13 residues long. The germline V gene has CDR1 SGHNT and CDR2 YYREEE (reference sequence). The CDR3 loop reads CASRLGQSYEQYF. CDR3 nucleotides: TGTGCCAGCAGGTTGGGACAGAGCTACGAGCAGTACTTC.